This TCR beta chain was obtained from a study of blood T cell repertoires in COVID-19. About the research overall: Collection of acute and convalescent COVID-19 samples took place in the United States, Italy and Spain.

Generated by immunoSEQ multiplex PCR, the TCRdb table keeps only in-frame clones and is missing some. The profile shows fewer than 200,000 clones, 70% to 90% of them singletons. The receptor comes from a young man who had recovered from COVID-19. Sequenced: peripheral blood.

CDR3 bases: TGTGCCAGTAGACTCGCCAGGGCCACTGAAGCTTTCTTT. Translated, it gives CASRLARATEAFF. V usage is TRBV19 and J usage is TRBJ1-1; weak D call: TRBD1 (5 bases). CDR1 is LNHDA and CDR2 is SQIVND in the germline V gene (reference sequence). There are 13 residues in the CDR3. Trimming cost V 6 bases and J 4 bases, with 12 bases left between them.